These T cell receptor beta chains were read from a single sample in a study of T cell responses to AZD1222 COVID-19 vaccine. Repertoires were generated with immunoSEQ multiplex PCR, while TCRdb's copy carries only in-frame clones and drops some. Here the sample spans about 150,000 clones, approximately 87% being singletons. Sequencing was performed on peripheral blood, taken on day 0 of MenACWY control vaccination. The receptors derive from an adult in good health. CDR3s leave out the opening cysteine and the closing phenylalanine or tryptophan.

TRBJ2-5,14,TRBV24-1,ATSDFRLAGVETQY
TRBJ2-2,13,TRBV7-2,ASSQGLVSTGELF
TRBJ1-1,11,TRBV18,ASSSGIDTEAF
TRBJ2-1,12,TRBV6-2/TRBV6-3,ASSYWGDYNEQF
TRBJ2-1,11,TRBV7-3,ASSLPRGGEQF
TRBJ2-3,13,TRBV5-1,ASSPQQLSTDTQY
TRBJ1-2,11,TRBV28,AHTRNFNYGYT
TRBJ1-1,12,TRBV5-4,ASTYNNGNTEAF
TRBJ1-1,10,TRBV7-9,ASSLEAGYRE
TRBJ2-6,14,TRBV24-1,ATSAQGGSGANVLT
TRBJ2-5,14,TRBV11-3,ASSLRTSAPPETQY
TRBJ2-5,12,TRBV10-3,AISPDRGGKTQY
TRBJ1-6,10,TRBV6-5,ASIRGQESLH
TRBJ2-2,15,TRBV27,ASSLSGPGGNTGELF
TRBJ2-7,13,TRBV11-3,ASSEGRSAVYEQY
TRBJ1-3,13,TRBV6-2/TRBV6-3,ASSFQGFSGNTIY
TRBJ1-2,12,TRBV6-5,ASSRDRGSYGYT
TRBJ1-2,12,TRBV5-1,ASSIGGENYGYT
TRBJ1-1,12,TRBV19,ASSIGMGDTEAF
TRBJ1-6,12,TRBV10-3,AIKGGDYNSPLH
TRBJ2-1,11,TRBV27,ASRPWGQNEQF
TRBJ1-4,14,TRBV5-1,ASSLNVVGLNEKLF
TRBJ2-5,14,TRBV18,ASSADRAGREETQY
TRBJ1-1,9,TRBV6-6,ASSATVEAF
TRBJ2-5,16,TRBV7-9,ASSLLRTMWGNQETQY
TRBJ1-2,12,TRBV10-3,AISADLNPHGYT
TRBJ2-7,12,TRBV7-8,ASSLGLAGGEQY
TRBJ1-5,12,TRBV6-6,ATGGTGVNQPQH
TRBJ2-7,11,TRBV2,ASSERLTGEQY
TRBJ1-3,12,TRBV7-2,ASSLGGPGNTIY
TRBJ1-5,12,TRBV3-1/TRBV3-2,ASSQQGGNQPQH
TRBJ2-5,11,TRBV11-1,ASSSRYEETQY
TRBJ1-2,13,TRBV7-8,ASSFRRTENYGYT
TRBJ2-7,13,TRBV15,ATSREQSASYEQY
TRBJ2-1,13,TRBV2,ASLRMAGVFNEQF
TRBJ1-2,9,TRBV29-1,SVGQIYGYT
TRBJ1-5,15,TRBV6-2/TRBV6-3,ASSSGTYSAPYQPQH
TRBJ2-2,14,TRBV6-5,ASSYRKLGGTGELF
TRBJ2-1,12,TRBV18,ASSPEYEGEKRF
TRBJ1-3,12,TRBV9,ASSVAVGGNTIY
TRBJ1-3,11,TRBV28,ASSLFGGNTIY
TRBJ1-4,12,TRBV6-5,ASSYSRGGEKLF
TRBJ1-5,12,TRBV4-1,ASSEDGSNQPQH
TRBJ1-5,12,TRBV28,ASSRGGPNQPQH
TRBJ1-5,13,TRBV19,ASSIDGSPNQPQH
TRBJ1-1,10,TRBV6-6,ASRLRGTEAF
TRBJ1-6,11,TRBV27,ASTVDLNSPLH
TRBJ2-5,13,TRBV30,AWSKRQGSVETQY
TRBJ1-2,13,TRBV6-5,ASTDMGPPFFGYT